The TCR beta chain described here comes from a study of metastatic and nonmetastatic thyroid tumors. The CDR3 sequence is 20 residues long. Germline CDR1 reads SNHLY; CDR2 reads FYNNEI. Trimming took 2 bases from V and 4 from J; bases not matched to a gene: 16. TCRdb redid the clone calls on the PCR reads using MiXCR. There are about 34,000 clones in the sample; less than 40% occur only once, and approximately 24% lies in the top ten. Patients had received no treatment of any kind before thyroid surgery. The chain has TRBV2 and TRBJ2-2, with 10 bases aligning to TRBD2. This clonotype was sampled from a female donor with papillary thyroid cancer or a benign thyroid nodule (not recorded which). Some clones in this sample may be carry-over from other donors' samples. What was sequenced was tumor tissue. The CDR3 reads CASSETAASGSFLGTGELFF. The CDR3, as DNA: TGTGCCAGCAGTGAAACGGCGGCTAGCGGGAGTTTTTTAGGCACCGGGGAGCTGTTTTTT.